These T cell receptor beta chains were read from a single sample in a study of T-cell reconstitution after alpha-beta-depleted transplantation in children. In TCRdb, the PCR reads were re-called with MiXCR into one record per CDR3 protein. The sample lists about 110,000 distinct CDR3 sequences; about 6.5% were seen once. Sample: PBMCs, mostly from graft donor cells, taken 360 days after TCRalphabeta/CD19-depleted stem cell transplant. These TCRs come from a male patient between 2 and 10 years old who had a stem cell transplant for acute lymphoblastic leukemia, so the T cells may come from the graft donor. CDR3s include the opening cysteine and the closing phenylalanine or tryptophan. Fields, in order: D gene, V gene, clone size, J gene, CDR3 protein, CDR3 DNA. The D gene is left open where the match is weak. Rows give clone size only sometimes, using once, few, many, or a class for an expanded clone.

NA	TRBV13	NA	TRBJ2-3	CASSLEGTFEDTQYF	TGTGCCAGCAGCTTAGAAGGGACATTCGAAGATACGCAGTATTTT
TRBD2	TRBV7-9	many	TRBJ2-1	CASSPTTSGQLRNEQFF	TGTGCCAGCAGCCCGACGACTAGCGGGCAGCTGAGAAATGAGCAGTTCTTC
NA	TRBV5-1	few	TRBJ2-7	CASSVTGSTEQYF	TGCGCCAGCAGCGTCACAGGTAGTACCGAGCAGTACTTC
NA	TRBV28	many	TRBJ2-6	CASSFLEDSGANVLTF	TGTGCCAGCAGTTTCTTGGAGGACTCTGGGGCCAACGTCCTGACTTTC
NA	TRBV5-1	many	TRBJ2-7	CASSRTLGEQYF	TGCGCCAGCAGCCGGACTTTGGGGGAGCAGTACTTC
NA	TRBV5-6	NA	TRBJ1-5	CASSLGTQGFQPQHF	TGTGCCAGCAGCTTGGGGACTCAGGGGTTTCAGCCCCAGCATTTT
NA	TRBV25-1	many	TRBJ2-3	CASSEYEGRPDTQYF	TGTGCCAGCAGTGAATATGAGGGCAGACCTGATACGCAGTATTTT
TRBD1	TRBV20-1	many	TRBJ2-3	CSARDARGQDTQYF	TGCAGTGCTAGAGATGCCAGGGGGCAAGATACGCAGTATTTT
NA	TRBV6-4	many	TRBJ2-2	CASSADGNTGELFF	TGTGCCAGCAGTGCGGACGGAAACACCGGGGAGCTGTTTTTT
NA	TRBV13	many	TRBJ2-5	CASSSGSETQYF	TGTGCCAGCAGCTCCGGATCGGAGACCCAGTACTTC
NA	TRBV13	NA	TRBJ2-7	CASSYPLGGSVEQYF	TGTGCCAGCAGCTACCCCCTCGGCGGGTCCGTGGAGCAGTACTTC
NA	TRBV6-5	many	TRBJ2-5	CASSYSPGPETQYF	TGTGCCAGCAGTTACTCGCCGGGACCAGAGACCCAGTACTTC
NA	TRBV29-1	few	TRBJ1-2	CSVEWNRRNYGYTF	TGCAGCGTTGAATGGAACAGGAGAAACTATGGCTACACCTTC
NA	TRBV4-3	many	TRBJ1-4	CASSQEGEKLFF	TGCGCCAGCAGCCAAGAGGGTGAAAAACTGTTTTTT
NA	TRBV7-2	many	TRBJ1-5	CASSLGAAQHF	TGTGCCAGCAGCTTAGGGGCGGCCCAGCATTTT
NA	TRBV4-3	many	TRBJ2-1	CASSQVIHNEQFF	TGCGCCAGCAGCCAAGTTATCCACAATGAGCAGTTCTTC
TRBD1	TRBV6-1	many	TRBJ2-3	CASSVLQGAKTDTQYF	TGTGCCAGCAGTGTTCTCCAGGGGGCGAAAACAGATACGCAGTATTTT
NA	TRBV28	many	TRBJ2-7	CASSWGSESSYEQYF	TGTGCCAGCAGCTGGGGTTCCGAGAGCTCCTACGAGCAGTACTTC
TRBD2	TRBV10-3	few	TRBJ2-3	CAINKASGRSKFSTDTQYF	TGTGCCATCAACAAAGCTAGCGGGAGGTCGAAATTTAGCACAGATACGCAGTATTTT
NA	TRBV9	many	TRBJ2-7	CASSPGSERAVYF	TGTGCCAGCAGCCCCGGGAGCGAGAGGGCGGTGTACTTC
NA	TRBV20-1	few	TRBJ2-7	CSARDRRGSGYEQYF	TGCAGTGCTAGAGATCGGAGAGGGTCGGGGTACGAGCAGTACTTC
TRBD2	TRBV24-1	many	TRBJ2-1	CATHLGAGGPDEQFF	TGTGCCACCCACCTGGGAGCGGGAGGGCCGGATGAGCAGTTCTTC
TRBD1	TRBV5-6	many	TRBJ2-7	CASLTWDRINEQYF	TGTGCCAGCCTTACTTGGGACAGGATCAACGAGCAGTACTTC
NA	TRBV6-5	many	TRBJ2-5	CASSFPGVQETQYF	TGTGCCAGCAGTTTCCCTGGCGTTCAAGAGACCCAGTACTTC
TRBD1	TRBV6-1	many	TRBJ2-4	CATIRDRGLDIQYF	TGTGCCACAATACGGGACAGGGGGCTCGACATTCAGTACTTC
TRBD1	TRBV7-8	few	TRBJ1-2	CASSPGQGRYGYTF	TGTGCCAGCAGCCCGGGACAGGGACGCTATGGCTACACCTTC
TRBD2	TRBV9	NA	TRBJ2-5	CASSVASGGQETQYF	TGTGCCAGCAGCGTAGCCAGCGGGGGGCAAGAGACCCAGTACTTC
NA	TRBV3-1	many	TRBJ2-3	CASSQELGTDTQYF	TGTGCCAGCAGCCAAGAACTGGGAACAGATACGCAGTATTTT
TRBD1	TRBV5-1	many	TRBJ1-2	CASSPTGARANYGYTF	TGCGCCAGCAGCCCTACAGGGGCCCGAGCTAACTATGGCTACACCTTC
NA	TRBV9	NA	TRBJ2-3	CASSVTAGSTDTQYF	TGTGCCAGCAGCGTAACAGCGGGTTCCACAGATACGCAGTATTTT
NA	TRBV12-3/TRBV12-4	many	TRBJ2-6	CASGYRVPGANVLTF	TGTGCCAGCGGCTACAGGGTTCCTGGGGCCAACGTCCTGACTTTC
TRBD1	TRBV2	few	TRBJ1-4	CASSAQGQTNEKLFF	TGTGCCAGCAGTGCACAGGGGCAAACTAATGAAAAACTGTTTTTT
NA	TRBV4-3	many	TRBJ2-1	CASSQDTATRLHEQFF	TGCGCCAGCAGCCAAGACACTGCGACTAGATTGCATGAGCAGTTCTTC
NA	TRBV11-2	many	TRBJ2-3	CASSLRGADTQYF	TGTGCCAGCAGCTTGCGGGGAGCAGATACGCAGTATTTT
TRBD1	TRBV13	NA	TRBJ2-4	CASSARGLLDIQYF	TGTGCCAGCAGCGCCAGGGGGCTACTGGACATTCAGTACTTC
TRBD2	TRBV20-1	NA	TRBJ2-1	CSARGVGLAYNEQFF	TGCAGTGCTAGAGGGGTGGGACTAGCCTACAATGAGCAGTTCTTC
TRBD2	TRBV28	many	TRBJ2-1	CASRSGSEQFF	TGTGCCAGCAGAAGCGGGAGTGAGCAGTTCTTC
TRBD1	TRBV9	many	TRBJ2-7	CASSVGDSATYEQYF	TGTGCCAGCAGCGTAGGGGACAGCGCGACCTACGAGCAGTACTTC
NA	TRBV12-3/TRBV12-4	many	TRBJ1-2	CASSLGAHGYTF	TGTGCCAGCAGTCTTGGGGCCCATGGCTACACCTTC
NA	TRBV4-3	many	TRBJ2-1	CASSQVGKIWNEQFF	TGCGCCAGCAGCCAAGTGGGCAAAATTTGGAATGAGCAGTTCTTC
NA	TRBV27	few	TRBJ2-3	CASSLIGLIPDTQYF	TGTGCCAGCAGTTTAATAGGGCTGATCCCAGATACGCAGTATTTT